This T cell receptor (beta chain) is from a study of blood T cell repertoires in COVID-19. Using immunoSEQ multiplex PCR, the repertoire was profiled, and TCRdb retains in-frame clones only, with some absent. The sample gives approximately 76,000 clones, 70% to 90% of which show up once; 7% to 10% is in the top ten. Trimming removed 5 bases at V and 1 base at J, with 6 bases between. Looked up from germline, CDR1 is SGHTA and CDR2 is FQGNSA. This CDR3 has 12 residues. Sequencing was carried out using peripheral blood. The chain joins TRBV7-2 to TRBJ2-7; unclear D gene. This TCR derives from a man aged 25-40 years with acute or convalescent COVID-19. In nucleotides, the CDR3 is TGTGCCAGCAGCATCCCTTCCTACGAGCAGTACTTC. Residues: CASSIPSYEQYF.